The sequence of this T cell receptor (beta chain) was determined in a study of beta chain features in type 1 diabetes. Expressed TCRB transcripts were sequenced after all isolated RNA was converted to cDNA. The protocol was immunoSEQ multiplex PCR, while the TCRdb copy is restricted to in-frame clones and leaves out a portion. The sample has approximately 250,000 clones; 16% are singletons. This CDR3 spans 15 amino acids. Trimming took 5 bases from V and 5 from J; bases not matched to a gene: 9. Germline loops: CDR1 SGDLS, CDR2 YYNGEE. Findings and caveats of the study: In every one of the four CD4+ subsets, TCRB CDR3s were moderately but significantly shorter in Type 1 diabetes patients.

Regarding this clone: Antigen: not known.

Sequenced material: naive CD4+ T cells from blood. This receptor was obtained from a man aged 30 to 39 with type 1 diabetes. The chain employs TRBV9 and TRBJ2-1, with 8 bases fitting TRBD1. The CDR3 nucleotides are TGTGCCAGCAGTTTTCAGGGGGCGGCTGACAATGAGCAGTTCTTC. Protein sequence: CASSFQGAADNEQFF.